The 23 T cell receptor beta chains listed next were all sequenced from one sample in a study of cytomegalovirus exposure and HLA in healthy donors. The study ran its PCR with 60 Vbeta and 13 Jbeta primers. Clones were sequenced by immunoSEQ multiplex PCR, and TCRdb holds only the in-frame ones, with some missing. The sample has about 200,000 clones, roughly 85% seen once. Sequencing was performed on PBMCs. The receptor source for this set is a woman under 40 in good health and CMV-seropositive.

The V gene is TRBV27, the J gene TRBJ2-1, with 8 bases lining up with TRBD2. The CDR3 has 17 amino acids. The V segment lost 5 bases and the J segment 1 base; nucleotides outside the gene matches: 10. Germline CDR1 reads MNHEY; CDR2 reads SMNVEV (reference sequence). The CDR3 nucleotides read TGTGCCAGCAGTCTAACCCACGGACTAGCTTCCTACAATGAGCAGTTCTTC. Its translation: CASSLTHGLASYNEQFF.

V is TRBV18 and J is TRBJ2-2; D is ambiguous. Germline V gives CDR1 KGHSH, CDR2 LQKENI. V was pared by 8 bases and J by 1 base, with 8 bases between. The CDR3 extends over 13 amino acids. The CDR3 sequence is CASPEENTGELFF. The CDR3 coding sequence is TGTGCCAGCCCCGAGGAGAACACCGGGGAGCTGTTTTTT.

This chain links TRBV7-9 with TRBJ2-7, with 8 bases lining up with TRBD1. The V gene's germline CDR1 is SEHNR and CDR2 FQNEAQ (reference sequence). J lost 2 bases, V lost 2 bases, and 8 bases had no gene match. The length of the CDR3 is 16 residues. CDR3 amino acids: CASSLYLGQDAYEQYF. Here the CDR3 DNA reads TGTGCCAGCAGCTTATATCTGGGACAGGACGCCTACGAGCAGTACTTC.

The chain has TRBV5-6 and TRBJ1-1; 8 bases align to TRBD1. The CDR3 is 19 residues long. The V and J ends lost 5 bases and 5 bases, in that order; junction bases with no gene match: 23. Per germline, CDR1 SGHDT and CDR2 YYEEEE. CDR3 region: CASSPGSAGGPIELTEAFF. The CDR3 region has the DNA TGTGCCAGCAGTCCCGGGTCGGCAGGGGGCCCTATTGAGTTAACTGAAGCTTTCTTT. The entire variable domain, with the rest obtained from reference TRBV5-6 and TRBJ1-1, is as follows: DAGVTQSPTHLIKTRGQQVTLRCSPKSGHDTVSWYQQALGQGPQFIFQYYEEEERQRGNFPDRFSGHQFPNYSSELNVNALLLGDSALYLCASSPGSAGGPIELTEAFFGQGTRLTVV.

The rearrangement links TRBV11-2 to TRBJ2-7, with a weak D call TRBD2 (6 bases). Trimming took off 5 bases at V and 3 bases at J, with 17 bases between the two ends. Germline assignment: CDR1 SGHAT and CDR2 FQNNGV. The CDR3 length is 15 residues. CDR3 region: CASSPLYGSHYEQYF. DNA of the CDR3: TGTGCCAGCAGCCCGTTGTACGGGAGTCACTACGAGCAGTACTTC.

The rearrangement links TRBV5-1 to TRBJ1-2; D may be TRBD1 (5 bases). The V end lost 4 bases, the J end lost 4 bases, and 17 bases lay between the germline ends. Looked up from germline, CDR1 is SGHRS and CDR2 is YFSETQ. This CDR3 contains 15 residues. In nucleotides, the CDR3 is TGCGCCAGCAGCGGAGGTGGGGGACTGAGCTATGGCTACACCTTC. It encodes CASSGGGGLSYGYTF.

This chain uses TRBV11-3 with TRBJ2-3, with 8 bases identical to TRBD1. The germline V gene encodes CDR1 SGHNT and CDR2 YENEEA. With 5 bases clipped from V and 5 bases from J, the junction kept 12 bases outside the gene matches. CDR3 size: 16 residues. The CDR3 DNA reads TGTGCCAGCAGCCCCGGGCCCGGACAGGGAAAAGATACGCAGTATTTT. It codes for CASSPGPGQGKDTQYF.

CDR3 DNA: TGCGCCAGACCCTCCGGGACAGACACAGATACGCAGTATTTT. This codes for CARPSGTDTDTQYF. V and J are TRBV10-1 and TRBJ2-3, with 7 bases identical to TRBD1. CDR1 is WNHNN, CDR2 SYGVQD, per germline (reference sequence). The CDR3 sequence is 14 residues long. V lost 9 bases, J lost 2 bases, and 8 bases stayed unmatched.

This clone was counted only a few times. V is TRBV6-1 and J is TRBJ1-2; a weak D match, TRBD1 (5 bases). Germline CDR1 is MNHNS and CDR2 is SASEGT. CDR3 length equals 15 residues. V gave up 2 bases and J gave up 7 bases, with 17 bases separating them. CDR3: CASSEIGREVGGYTF. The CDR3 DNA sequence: TGTGCCAGCAGTGAAATCGGCAGGGAAGTTGGTGGCTACACCTTC.

The CDR3 region has the DNA TGTGCCATCAGTGACCCCCCGGGTTTAGATGGCTACACCTTC. It translates to CAISDPPGLDGYTF. This chain links TRBV10-3 with TRBJ1-2; D gene uncertain. CDR3 size: 14 residues. V was clipped by 3 bases and J by 6 bases, with 14 bases between them. Germline values: CDR1 ENHRY, CDR2 SYGVKD.

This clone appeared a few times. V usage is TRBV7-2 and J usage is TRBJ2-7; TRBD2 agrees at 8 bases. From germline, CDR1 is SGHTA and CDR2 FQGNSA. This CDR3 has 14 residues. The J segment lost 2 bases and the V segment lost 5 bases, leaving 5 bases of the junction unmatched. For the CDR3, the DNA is TGTGCCAGCAGCGAGCTAGCGGGCCCCTACGAGCAGTACTTC. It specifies CASSELAGPYEQYF. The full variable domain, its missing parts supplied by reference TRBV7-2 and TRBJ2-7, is GAGVSQSPSNKVTEKGKDVELRCDPISGHTALYWYRQSLGQGLEFLIYFQGNSAPDKSGLPSDRFSAERTGGSVSTLTIQRTQQEDSAVYLCASSELAGPYEQYFGPGTRLTVT.

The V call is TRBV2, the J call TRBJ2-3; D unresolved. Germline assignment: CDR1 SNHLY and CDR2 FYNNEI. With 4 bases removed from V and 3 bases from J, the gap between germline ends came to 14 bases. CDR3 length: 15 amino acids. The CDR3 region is CASSGGSLRTDTQYF. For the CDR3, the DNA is TGTGCCAGCAGTGGCGGTTCCCTAAGGACAGATACGCAGTATTTT.

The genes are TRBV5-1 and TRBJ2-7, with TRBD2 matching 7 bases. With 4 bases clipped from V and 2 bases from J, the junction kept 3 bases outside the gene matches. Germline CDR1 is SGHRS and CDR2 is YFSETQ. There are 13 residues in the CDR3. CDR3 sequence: CASSGGSAYEQYF. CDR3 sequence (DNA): TGCGCCAGCAGCGGCGGGAGTGCCTACGAGCAGTACTTC.

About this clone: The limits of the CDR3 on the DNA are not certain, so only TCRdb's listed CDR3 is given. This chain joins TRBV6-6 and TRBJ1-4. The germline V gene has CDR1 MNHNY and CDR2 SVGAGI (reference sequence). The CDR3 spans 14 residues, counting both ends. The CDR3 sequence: CASAFFGDNEKLFF.

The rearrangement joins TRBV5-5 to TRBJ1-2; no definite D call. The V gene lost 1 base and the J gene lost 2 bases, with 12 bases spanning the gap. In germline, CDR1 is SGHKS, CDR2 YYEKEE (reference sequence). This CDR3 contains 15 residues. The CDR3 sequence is CASSLTPTPNYGYTF. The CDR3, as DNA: TGTGCCAGCAGCTTGACCCCGACACCCAACTATGGCTACACCTTC.

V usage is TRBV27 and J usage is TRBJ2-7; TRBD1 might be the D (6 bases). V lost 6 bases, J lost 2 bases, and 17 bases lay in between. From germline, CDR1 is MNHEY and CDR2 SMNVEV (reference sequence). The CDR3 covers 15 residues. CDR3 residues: CASRSENRATYEQYF. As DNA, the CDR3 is TGTGCCAGCAGGAGCGAAAACAGGGCTACCTACGAGCAGTACTTC.

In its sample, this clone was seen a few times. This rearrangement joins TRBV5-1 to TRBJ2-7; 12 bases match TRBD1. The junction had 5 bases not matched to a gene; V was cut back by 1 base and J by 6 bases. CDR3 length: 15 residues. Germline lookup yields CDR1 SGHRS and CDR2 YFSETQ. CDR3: CASSLRGQGASEQYF. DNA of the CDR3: TGCGCCAGCAGCTTGCGGGGACAGGGGGCTTCCGAGCAGTACTTC.

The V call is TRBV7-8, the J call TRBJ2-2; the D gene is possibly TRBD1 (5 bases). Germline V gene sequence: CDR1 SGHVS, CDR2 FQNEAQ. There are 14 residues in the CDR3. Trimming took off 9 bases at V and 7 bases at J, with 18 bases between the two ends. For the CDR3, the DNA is TGTGCCAGTACATTCAGGGCACCGAACGGGGAGCTGTTTTTT. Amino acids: CASTFRAPNGELFF.

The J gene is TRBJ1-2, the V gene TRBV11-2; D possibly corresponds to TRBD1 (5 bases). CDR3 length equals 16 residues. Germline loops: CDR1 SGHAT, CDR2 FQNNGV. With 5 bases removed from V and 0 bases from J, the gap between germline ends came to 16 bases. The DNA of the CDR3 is TGTGCCAGCAGCCCCCTAACGGGGACTACTAACTATGGCTACACCTTC. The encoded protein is CASSPLTGTTNYGYTF. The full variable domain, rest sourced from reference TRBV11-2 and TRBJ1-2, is EAGVAQSPRYKIIEKRQSVAFWCNPISGHATLYWYQQILGQGPKLLIQFQNNGVVDDSQLPKDRFSAERLKGVDSTLKIQPAKLEDSAVYLCASSPLTGTTNYGYTFGSGTRLTVV.

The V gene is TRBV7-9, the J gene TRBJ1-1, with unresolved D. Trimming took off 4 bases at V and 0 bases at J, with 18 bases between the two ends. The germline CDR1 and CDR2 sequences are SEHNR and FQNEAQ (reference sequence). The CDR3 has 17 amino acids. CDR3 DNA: TGTGCCAGCAGCTCCCACGCGGGCGGGAGTCTGAACACTGAAGCTTTCTTT. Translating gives CASSSHAGGSLNTEAFF.

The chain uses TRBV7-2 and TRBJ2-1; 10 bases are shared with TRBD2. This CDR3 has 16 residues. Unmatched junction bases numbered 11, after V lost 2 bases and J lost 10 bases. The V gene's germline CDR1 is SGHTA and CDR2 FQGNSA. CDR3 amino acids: CASSLIFSGGAGEQFF. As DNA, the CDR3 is TGTGCCAGCAGCTTAATATTCAGCGGGGGGGCTGGGGAGCAGTTCTTC.

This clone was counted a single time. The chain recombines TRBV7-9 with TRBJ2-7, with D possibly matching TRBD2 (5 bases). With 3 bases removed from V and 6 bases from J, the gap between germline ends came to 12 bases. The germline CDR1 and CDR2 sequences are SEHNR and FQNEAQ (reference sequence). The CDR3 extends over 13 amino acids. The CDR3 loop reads CASSFRGSGEQYF. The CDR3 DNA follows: TGTGCCAGCAGCTTCCGAGGGAGTGGCGAGCAGTACTTC.

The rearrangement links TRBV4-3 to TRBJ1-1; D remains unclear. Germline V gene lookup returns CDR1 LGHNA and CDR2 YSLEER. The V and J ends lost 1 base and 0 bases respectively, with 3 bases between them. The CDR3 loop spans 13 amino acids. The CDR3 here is CASSQVMNTEAFF. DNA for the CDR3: TGCGCCAGCAGCCAAGTAATGAACACTGAAGCTTTCTTT.